Presented here are 29 T cell receptor beta chains from one specimen sequenced in a study of blood T cell repertoires in COVID-19. The repertoire was sequenced with immunoSEQ multiplex PCR; TCRdb's copy has only in-frame clones and lacks some. The repertoire has around 190,000 clones, 82% of them found once; the top ten carry approximately 8.1%. Sequenced sample: peripheral blood. All receptors come from a woman in her sixties with COVID-19, enrolled during active disease.

The CDR3 region is CASSPRVQGANEQFF. DNA for the CDR3: TGTGCCAGCAGCCCCAGGGTACAGGGGGCCAATGAGCAGTTCTTC. V gene TRBV7-8 combines with J gene TRBJ2-1; 9 positions agree with TRBD1. Germline-derived CDR1 and CDR2 are SGHVS and FQNEAQ. V was clipped by 5 bases and J by 6 bases; unmatched bases: 8. There are 15 residues in the CDR3.

The V gene is TRBV29-1, the J gene TRBJ1-5; tentative D call: TRBD1 (5 bases). CDR1 is SQVTM, CDR2 ANQGSEA, per germline. The CDR3 has 12 amino acids. With 8 bases removed from V and 4 bases from J, the gap between germline ends came to 12 bases. CDR3 DNA: TGCAGCACGGGGACTGCAAATCAGCCCCAGCATTTT. This encodes CSTGTANQPQHF.

The chain recombines TRBV5-1 with TRBJ1-2; 7 nucleotides line up with TRBD1. Trimming took 2 bases from V and 0 from J; bases not matched to a gene: 4. The CDR3 spans 15 residues. Looked up from germline, CDR1 is SGHRS and CDR2 is YFSETQ. CDR3 in DNA: TGCGCCAGCAGCTTCGACAGGGAAACTAACTATGGCTACACCTTC. Encoded protein: CASSFDRETNYGYTF.

The rearrangement joins TRBV6-1 to TRBJ2-7, with D maybe TRBD2 (7 bases). CDR1 MNHNS and CDR2 SASEGT come from the germline V gene. The CDR3 is made up of 16 amino acids. The germline V and J ends were trimmed by 1 base and 2 bases, with 15 bases remaining between them. The DNA for the CDR3 is TGTGCCAGCAGTGAAGGGTTGGGGGGGGCGGCCTACGAGCAGTACGTC. Its protein product is CASSEGLGGAAYEQYV.

This clone was observed a few times. The chain has TRBV7-3 and TRBJ2-2; 13 bases are shared with TRBD2. Germline V gene data show CDR1 as SGHTA and CDR2 as FQGTGA. This CDR3 has 18 residues. V lost 2 bases, J lost 0 bases, and 3 bases stayed unmatched. The CDR3 sequence is CASSLATSGGTNTGELFF. CDR3 nucleotides: TGTGCCAGCAGCTTAGCGACTAGCGGGGGGACGAACACCGGGGAGCTGTTTTTT. The full variable domain, rest sourced from reference TRBV7-3 and TRBJ2-2, is GAGVSQTPSNKVTEKGKYVELRCDPISGHTALYWYRQSLGQGPEFLIYFQGTGAADDSGLPNDRFFAVRPEGSVSTLKIQRTERGDSAVYLCASSLATSGGTNTGELFFGEGSRLTVL.

J is TRBJ2-1 and V is TRBV7-2, with D possibly matching TRBD2 (5 bases). Germline V gene lookup returns CDR1 SGHTA and CDR2 FQGNSA. The CDR3 contains 15 residues. Trimming took 5 bases from V and 9 from J, leaving 20 bases between them. CDR3: CASSLTRTSLSEQFF. The DNA for the CDR3 is TGTGCCAGCAGCCTTACCCGGACTTCGTTGAGTGAGCAGTTCTTC.

The chain uses TRBV5-4 and TRBJ2-1, with 12 bases fitting TRBD2. The CDR3 is made up of 17 amino acids. V was pared by 0 bases and J by 4 bases, with 5 bases of the junction left unmatched. Germline values: CDR1 SGHNT, CDR2 YYREEE (reference sequence). The CDR3 DNA reads TGTGCCAGCAGCTTGGATCTAGCGGGAGGGGCATACAATGAGCAGTTCTTC. This codes for CASSLDLAGGAYNEQFF.

DNA for the CDR3: TGCGCCAGCAGCCAACTAGGGGAGAACACTGAAGCTTTCTTT. It encodes CASSQLGENTEAFF. V gene TRBV4-1 combines with J gene TRBJ1-1; maybe TRBD1 (5 bases). Germline CDR1 reads MGHRA; CDR2 reads YSYEKL. V was pared by 2 bases and J by 1 base, with 8 bases between. The CDR3 length is 14 residues.

The CDR3 nucleotides are TGTGCCAGCTCCCTCACAGGGATTACGGAATCACCCCTCCACTTT. It is translated as CASSLTGITESPLHF. The chain recombines TRBV18 with TRBJ1-6, with D perhaps TRBD1 (6 bases). The CDR3 loop spans 15 amino acids. The V end lost 6 bases, the J end lost 10 bases, and 19 bases lay between the germline ends. Germline CDR1 reads KGHSH; CDR2 reads LQKENI.

The CDR3 DNA sequence: TGCGCCAGCAGCGGAGGGACGGTCGGAACATACGAGCAGTACTTC. Amino acids: CASSGGTVGTYEQYF. The V and J genes are TRBV5-1 and TRBJ2-7, with a possible D match to TRBD2 (6 bases). The V and J ends lost 4 bases and 4 bases respectively, with 18 bases between them. Germline V gives CDR1 SGHRS, CDR2 YFSETQ. This CDR3 is 15 amino acids long.

This chain connects TRBV7-8 to TRBJ2-7; 9 bases map to TRBD1. This CDR3 region has 17 residues. Germline loops: CDR1 SGHVS, CDR2 FQNEAQ. Unmatched junction bases numbered 11, after V lost 0 bases and J lost 5 bases. The DNA of the CDR3 is TGTGCCAGCAGCTTAGCGTCGGGGACAGGGAACGTGCACGAGCAGTACTTC. This translates into CASSLASGTGNVHEQYF.

The rearrangement joins TRBV6-6 to TRBJ1-6, with 8 positions matching TRBD1. The trim removed 9 bases at V and 7 bases at J, leaving 8 bases unmatched. The CDR3 totals 14 residues. CDR1 and CDR2 (germline): MNHNY, SVGAGI (reference sequence). The DNA for the CDR3 is TGTGCCAGTCTGGACAGGGTAAACAATTCACCCCTCCACTTT. Encoded protein: CASLDRVNNSPLHF.

Only a few counts were recorded for this clone. The V call is TRBV6-4, the J call TRBJ2-1; D not certain. There are 13 residues in the CDR3. V shed 4 bases and J shed 7 bases, with 11 bases lying between them. The V gene's germline CDR1 is MRHNA and CDR2 SNTAGT. The CDR3 loop reads CASSVHDMNEQFF. The CDR3 DNA reads TGTGCCAGCAGTGTCCATGACATGAATGAGCAGTTCTTC.

The rearrangement links TRBV18 to TRBJ2-7, with 9 bases fitting TRBD1. Germline loops: CDR1 KGHSH, CDR2 LQKENI. The junction had 8 bases not matched to a gene; V was cut back by 5 bases and J by 3 bases. The CDR3 sequence is 15 residues long. CDR3 region: CASSIGQGKVYEQYF. The CDR3 DNA follows: TGTGCCAGCTCAATCGGACAGGGGAAGGTCTACGAGCAGTACTTC.

The chain recombines TRBV6-5 with TRBJ1-6; perhaps TRBD1 as D (6 bases). The CDR3 consists of 16 residues. Trimming removed 0 bases at V and 6 bases at J, with 12 bases between. CDR1 MNHEY and CDR2 SVGAGI come from the germline V gene. The CDR3 here is CASSYSWTVANSPLHF. The CDR3 nucleotides are TGTGCCAGCAGTTACTCCTGGACAGTGGCTAATTCACCCCTCCACTTT.

This clone was detected only a few times. The chain recombines TRBV3-1 (or the pseudogene TRBV3-2) with TRBJ1-1; D may be TRBD1 (5 bases). Germline loops: CDR1 LGHDT, CDR2 YNNKEL (reference sequence). The CDR3 spans 16 residues. Trimming shortened V by 4 bases and J by 0 bases, and 15 bases separated the two germline ends. In DNA, the CDR3 is TGTGCCAGCAGCCCCGGACAAAAACTTTTGAACACTGAAGCTTTCTTT. This sequence encodes CASSPGQKLLNTEAFF.

DNA for the CDR3: TGTGCCAGCAGCTTCAACCTACAGGGTGAAGCTTTCTTT. Translating it yields CASSFNLQGEAFF. This chain connects TRBV7-2 to TRBJ1-1; weak D call: TRBD1 (6 bases). V was trimmed by 3 bases and J by 7 bases, leaving 12 bases between them. The CDR3 length is 13 residues. Germline CDR1 reads SGHTA; CDR2 reads FQGNSA.

The CDR3 region has the DNA TGTGCCAGCAGCGTAGCTGGGGGACAGTCTGAAAAACTGTTTTTT. Translating it yields CASSVAGGQSEKLFF. V usage is TRBV9 and J usage is TRBJ1-4, with TRBD1 identical over 7 bases. Germline loops: CDR1 SGDLS, CDR2 YYNGEE. CDR3 length: 15 residues. V lost 0 bases and J lost 7; bases outside the gene matches: 6.

V and J are TRBV6-2 or TRBV6-3 and TRBJ1-1; 7 bases are shared with TRBD1. This CDR3 comprises 15 residues. CDR1 is MNHEY, CDR2 SVGEGT, per germline. J gave up 5 bases and V 5 bases, and 11 bases lay outside the gene matches. The CDR3 is CASSTGTVLWTEAFF. CDR3 in DNA: TGTGCCAGCAGTACCGGGACAGTTCTTTGGACTGAAGCTTTCTTT.

This CDR3 is CSVPTGHLYGYTF. CDR3 bases: TGCAGCGTCCCGACGGGACATCTCTATGGCTACACCTTC. The V and J genes are TRBV29-1 and TRBJ1-2; TRBD1 might be the D (6 bases). V gave up 6 bases and J gave up 4 bases, with 15 bases separating them. The CDR3 runs 13 residues. Per the germline V gene, CDR1 is SQVTM and CDR2 is ANQGSEA.

This chain links TRBV5-1 with TRBJ2-3; TRBD1 agrees at 12 bases. Trimming at V came to 4 bases and at J to 5 bases, leaving 8 bases not matched to a gene. CDR1 and CDR2 (germline): SGHRS, YFSETQ. The CDR3 consists of 16 residues. CDR3 residues: CASSNEGTGGLDTQYF. The CDR3 coding sequence is TGCGCCAGCAGCAATGAAGGGACAGGGGGCTTAGATACGCAGTATTTT.

The V and J genes are TRBV4-3 and TRBJ1-5; TRBD1 is a possible D gene (5 bases). The germline V gene encodes CDR1 LGHNA and CDR2 YSLEER. The V end was cut by 2 bases, the J end by 5 bases, with 19 bases between. There are 17 residues in the CDR3. CDR3 nucleotide sequence: TGCGCCAGCAGCCAATACGATGCCGGGACTCACGATCAGCCCCAGCATTTT. Protein sequence: CASSQYDAGTHDQPQHF.

This clone was detected only once. This rearrangement joins TRBV9 to TRBJ2-1; TRBD2 matches at 8 bases. The CDR3 has 15 amino acids. The V gene's germline CDR1 is SGDLS and CDR2 YYNGEE. V dropped 3 bases and J dropped 8; count of bases not matched to a gene: 10. Here the CDR3 reads CASSAIAGLRDEQFF. CDR3 bases: TGTGCCAGCAGCGCAATAGCGGGATTACGCGATGAGCAGTTCTTC.

The V call is TRBV29-1, the J call TRBJ2-1; tentatively, D is TRBD2 (5 bases). CDR3 length: 15 amino acids. The V end was cut by 2 bases, the J end by 1 base, with 12 bases between. Germline CDR1 and CDR2: SQVTM and ANQGSEA. The DNA of the CDR3 is TGCAGCGTTGAAAAGCGGAAAATGTCCTACAATGAGCAGTTCTTC. Its protein product is CSVEKRKMSYNEQFF.

The rearrangement joins TRBV7-8 to TRBJ2-1, with D tentatively TRBD2 (6 bases). Germline V gene sequence: CDR1 SGHVS, CDR2 FQNEAQ. The CDR3 has 15 residues. V was pared by 2 bases and J by 4 bases, with 12 bases between. The CDR3 region is CASSLTRAGYNEQFF. For the CDR3, the DNA is TGTGCCAGCAGCTTAACCAGGGCGGGGTACAATGAGCAGTTCTTC.

The J gene is TRBJ1-1, the V gene TRBV7-3, with a possible D match to TRBD1 (6 bases). The V gene's germline CDR1 is SGHTA and CDR2 FQGTGA. The V end was cut by 2 bases, the J end by 5 bases, with 15 bases between. CDR3 length: 15 residues. The CDR3 protein is CASSLLGAHKTEAFF. The CDR3, as DNA: TGTGCCAGCAGCTTATTGGGGGCGCATAAGACTGAAGCTTTCTTT.

V is TRBV24-1 and J is TRBJ2-5; 9 nucleotides agree with TRBD1. V was pared by 3 bases and J by 3 bases, with 4 bases of the junction left unmatched. This CDR3 spans 15 amino acids. Per germline, CDR1 KGHDR and CDR2 SFDVKD. CDR3 in DNA: TGTGCCACCAGTGATCAAACAGGGGGCAAAGAGACCCAGTACTTC. This codes for CATSDQTGGKETQYF.

The V gene is TRBV12-5, the J gene TRBJ2-5, with no clear D. Germline CDR1 and CDR2: LGHNT and FRNRAP. This CDR3 has 13 amino acids. Trimming took off 3 bases at V and 7 bases at J, with 12 bases between the two ends. The CDR3 nucleotides are TGTGCTAGTGGTTTCGAACTCTCCGGGACCCAGTACTTC. It specifies CASGFELSGTQYF.

J is TRBJ2-1 and V is TRBV19, with TRBD2 as a possible D gene (6 bases). Between the trimmed V and J ends, which lost 5 bases and 9 bases, there was a span of 14 bases. CDR3 length equals 13 residues. Germline assignment: CDR1 LNHDA and CDR2 SQIVND (reference sequence). CDR3 region: CASSRRAGGEQFF. The CDR3 bases are TGTGCCAGTAGTCGGAGGGCCGGGGGTGAGCAGTTCTTC.